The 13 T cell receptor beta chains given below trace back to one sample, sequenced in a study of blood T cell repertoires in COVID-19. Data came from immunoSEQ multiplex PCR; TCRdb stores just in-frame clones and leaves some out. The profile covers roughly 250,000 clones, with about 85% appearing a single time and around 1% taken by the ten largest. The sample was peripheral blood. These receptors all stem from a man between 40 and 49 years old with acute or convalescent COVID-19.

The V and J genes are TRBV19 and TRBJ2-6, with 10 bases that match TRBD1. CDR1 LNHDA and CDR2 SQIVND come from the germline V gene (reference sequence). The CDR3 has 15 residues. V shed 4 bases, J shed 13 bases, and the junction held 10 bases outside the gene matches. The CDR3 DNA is TGTGCCAGTAGTAGCTGGGACAGGGGCCCTGCAGTCCTGACTTTC. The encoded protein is CASSSWDRGPAVLTF.

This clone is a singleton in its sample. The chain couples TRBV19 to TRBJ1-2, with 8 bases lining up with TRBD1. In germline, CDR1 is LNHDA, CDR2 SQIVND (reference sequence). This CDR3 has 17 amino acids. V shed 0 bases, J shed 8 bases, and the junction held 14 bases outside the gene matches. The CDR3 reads CASSIDGQGPSRHGYTF. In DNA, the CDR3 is TGTGCCAGTAGTATAGACGGACAGGGCCCCTCTCGGCACGGCTACACCTTC. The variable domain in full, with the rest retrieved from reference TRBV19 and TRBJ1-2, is DGGITQSPKYLFRKEGQNVTLSCEQNLNHDAMYWYRQDPGQGLRLIYYSQIVNDFQKGDIAEGYSVSREKKESFPLTVTSAQKNPTAFYLCASSIDGQGPSRHGYTFGSGTRLTVV.

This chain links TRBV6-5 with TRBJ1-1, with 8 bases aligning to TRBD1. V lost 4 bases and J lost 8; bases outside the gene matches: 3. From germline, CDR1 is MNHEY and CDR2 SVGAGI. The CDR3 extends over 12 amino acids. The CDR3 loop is CASSSWDREAFF. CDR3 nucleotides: TGTGCCAGCAGTTCCTGGGACAGGGAAGCTTTCTTT.

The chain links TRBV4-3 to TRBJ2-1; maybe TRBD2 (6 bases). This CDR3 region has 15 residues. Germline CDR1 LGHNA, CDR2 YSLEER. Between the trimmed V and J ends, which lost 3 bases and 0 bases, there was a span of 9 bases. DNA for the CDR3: TGCGCCAGCAGCCAGGAGGGAAACTCCTACAATGAGCAGTTCTTC. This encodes CASSQEGNSYNEQFF.

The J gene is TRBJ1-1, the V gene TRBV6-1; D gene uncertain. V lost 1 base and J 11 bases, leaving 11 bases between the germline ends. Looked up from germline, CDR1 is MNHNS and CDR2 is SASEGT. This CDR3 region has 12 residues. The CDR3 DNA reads TGTGCCAGCAGTGAAGTCCCCGGTTCGGCTTTCTTT. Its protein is CASSEVPGSAFF.

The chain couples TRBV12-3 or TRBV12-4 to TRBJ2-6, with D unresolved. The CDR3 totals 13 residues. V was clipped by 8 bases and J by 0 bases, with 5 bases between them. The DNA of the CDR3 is TGTGCCAGCCTTCCCTCTGGGGCCAACGTCCTGACTTTC. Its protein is CASLPSGANVLTF.

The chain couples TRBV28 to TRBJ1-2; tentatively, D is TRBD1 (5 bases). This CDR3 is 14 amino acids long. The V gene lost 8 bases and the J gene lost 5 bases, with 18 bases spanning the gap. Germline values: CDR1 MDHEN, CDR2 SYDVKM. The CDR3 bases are TGTGCCAGCTTTAACGGGCAGGGCAGTTATGGCTACACCTTC. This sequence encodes CASFNGQGSYGYTF.

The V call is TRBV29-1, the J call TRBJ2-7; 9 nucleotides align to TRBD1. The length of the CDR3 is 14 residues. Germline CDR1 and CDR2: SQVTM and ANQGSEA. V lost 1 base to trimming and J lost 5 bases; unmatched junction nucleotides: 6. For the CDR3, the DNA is TGCAGCGTTGAAGGACAGGGGGTAAGGGACGAGCAGTACTTC. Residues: CSVEGQGVRDEQYF.

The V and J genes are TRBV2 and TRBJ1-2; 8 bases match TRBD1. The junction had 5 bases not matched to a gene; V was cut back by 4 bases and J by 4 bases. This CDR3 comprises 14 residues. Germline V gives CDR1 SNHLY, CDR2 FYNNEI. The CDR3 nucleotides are TGTGCCAGCAGTGTCGGACAGGGTAGCTATGGCTACACCTTC. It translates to CASSVGQGSYGYTF.

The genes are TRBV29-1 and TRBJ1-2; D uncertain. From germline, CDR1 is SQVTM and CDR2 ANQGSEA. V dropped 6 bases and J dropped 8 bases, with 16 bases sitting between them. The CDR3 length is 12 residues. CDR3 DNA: TGCAGCGTCGCCGAGGGAGGAGCGGGCTACACCTTC. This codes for CSVAEGGAGYTF. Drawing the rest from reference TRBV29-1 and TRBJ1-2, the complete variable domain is SAVISQKPSRDICQRGTSLTIQCQVDSQVTMMFWYRQQPGQSLTLIATANQGSEATYESGFVIDKFPISRPNLTFSTLTVSNMSPEDSSIYLCSVAEGGAGYTFGSGTRLTVV.

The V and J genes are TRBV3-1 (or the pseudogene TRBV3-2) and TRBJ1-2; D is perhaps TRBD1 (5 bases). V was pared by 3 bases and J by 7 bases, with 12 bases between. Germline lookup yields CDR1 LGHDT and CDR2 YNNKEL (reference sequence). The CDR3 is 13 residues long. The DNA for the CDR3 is TGTGCCAGCAGCCAGGCAGGGATAAGTGGCTACACCTTC. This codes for CASSQAGISGYTF.

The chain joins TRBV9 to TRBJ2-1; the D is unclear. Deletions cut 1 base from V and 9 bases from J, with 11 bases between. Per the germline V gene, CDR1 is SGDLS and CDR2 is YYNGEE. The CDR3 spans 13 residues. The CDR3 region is CASSVKPRTEQFF. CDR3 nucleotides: TGTGCCAGCAGCGTAAAACCGCGCACTGAGCAGTTCTTC.

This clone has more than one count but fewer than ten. The CDR3 coding sequence is TGTGCCAGCAGCCGAGAGGGACAGTTAGAGAATTCACCCCTCCACTTT. Translating gives CASSREGQLENSPLHF. This sequence joins TRBV3-1 (or the pseudogene TRBV3-2) and TRBJ1-6; 7 bases agree with TRBD1. Germline V lookup: CDR1 LGHDT, CDR2 YNNKEL (reference sequence). The V segment lost 4 bases and the J segment 7 bases; nucleotides outside the gene matches: 10. The CDR3 totals 16 residues.